These T cell receptor beta chains were read from a single sample in a study of metastatic and nonmetastatic thyroid tumors. TCRdb reprocessed the PCR reads using MiXCR. The sample shows roughly 48,000 clones, around a sixth of them seen only once. Sequenced: blood. The receptors were gathered from a female donor with papillary thyroid cancer or a benign thyroid nodule (not recorded which). Some clones in this sample may be carry-over from other donors' samples. The CDR3 runs from the conserved cysteine through the conserved F or W. A D gene is named only where the DNA matches it firmly. Expanded clones are given a class, and other clones once, few, many or no size at all.

clone_size j_call d_call v_call cdr3_length cdr3_nt cdr3_aa
. TRBJ2-1 . TRBV29-1 11 TGCAGCGTTGAAAAGGGGACATTGCAGTTCTTC CSVEKGTLQFF
few TRBJ2-1 TRBD2 TRBV9 18 TGTGCCAGCAGCTTAGTAATGACTAGCGGGGTCCCCGGCAATGAGCAGTTCTTC CASSLVMTSGVPGNEQFF
many TRBJ1-6 . TRBV18 12 TGTGCCAGCTCAGAGAGTAATTCACCCCTCCACTTT CASSESNSPLHF
. TRBJ2-3 . TRBV11-2 15 TGTGCCAGCAGCTTAGGACAGGTCCCCACAGATACGCAGTATTTT CASSLGQVPTDTQYF
many TRBJ2-5 TRBD2 TRBV7-2 15 TGTGCCAGCAGCTTAGTAGCAGCGGGAGGGGAGACCCAGTACTTC CASSLVAAGGETQYF
. TRBJ2-2 . TRBV30 19 TGTGCCTGGAGTGTAAGACGCGGGGCGAGGGGCGGAAACACCGGGGAGCTGTTTTTT CAWSVRRGARGGNTGELFF
. TRBJ2-1 TRBD1 TRBV20-1 15 TGCAATGCTAGACGTGATACGGGACAGGGGTTTGAGCAGTTCTTC CNARRDTGQGFEQFF
many TRBJ2-1 TRBD2 TRBV6-1 15 TGTGCCAGCAGTATACATAGCGGGTCCTACAATGAGCAGTTCTTC CASSIHSGSYNEQFF
many TRBJ2-5 TRBD2 TRBV28 18 TGTGCCAGCAGTTCCCTCGTCGGGACTAGCGGGGGCCAAGAGACCCAGTACTTC CASSSLVGTSGGQETQYF
many TRBJ2-1 . TRBV6-1 15 TGTGCCAGCAGGGTGAGGGGCCGTCGGGTAAATGAGCAGTTCTTC CASRVRGRRVNEQFF
many TRBJ2-1 . TRBV20-1 14 TGCAGTGCTAGGACGCCTCGGGGTTACAATGAGCAGTTCTTC CSARTPRGYNEQFF
. TRBJ2-1 . TRBV29-1 14 TGCAGCGTTGAAGATCGGGCGAGATCGCCTGATCAGTTCTTC CSVEDRARSPDQFF
few TRBJ2-2 . TRBV27 17 TGTGCCAGCAGTACTACGATCTTCCCGGGGGAAACCGGGGAGCTGTTTTTT CASSTTIFPGETGELFF
. TRBJ1-3 . TRBV30 12 TGTGCCTGGAAAAAAGGAGGAAACACCATATATTTT CAWKKGGNTIYF